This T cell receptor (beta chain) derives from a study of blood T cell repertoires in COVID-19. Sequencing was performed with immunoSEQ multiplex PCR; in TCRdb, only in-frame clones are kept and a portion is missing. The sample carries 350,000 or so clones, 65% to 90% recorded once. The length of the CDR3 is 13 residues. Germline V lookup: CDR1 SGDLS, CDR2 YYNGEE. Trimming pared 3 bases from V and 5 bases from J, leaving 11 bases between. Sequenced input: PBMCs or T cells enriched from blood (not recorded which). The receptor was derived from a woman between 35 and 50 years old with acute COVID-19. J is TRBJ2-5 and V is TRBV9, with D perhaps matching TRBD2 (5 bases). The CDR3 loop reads CASSAMGGETQYF. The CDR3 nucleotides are TGTGCCAGCAGCGCCATGGGCGGGGAGACCCAGTACTTC.